Presented here are 20 T cell receptor beta chains from one specimen sequenced in a study of beta chain features in type 1 diabetes. Of the isolated RNA, all was reverse transcribed, and so the sequenced material was expressed TCRB transcripts. Data came from immunoSEQ multiplex PCR; TCRdb stores just in-frame clones and leaves some out. The sample includes about 320,000 clones, approximately 15% seen only once; the top ten take over 5%. Material: central memory CD4+ T cells from blood. All receptors come from a young man in good health.

This clone was counted a few times. V is TRBV10-2 and J is TRBJ1-1; TRBD1 is a possible D gene (6 bases). Looked up from germline, CDR1 is WSHSY and CDR2 is SAAADI. The V gene lost 7 bases and the J gene lost 4 bases, with 13 bases spanning the gap. The CDR3 is 13 residues long. The CDR3 loop is CASNLRGGTEAFF. CDR3 coding DNA: TGCGCCAGCAATTTGAGAGGGGGCACTGAAGCTTTCTTT.

This clone was seen a handful of times. The same CDR3 is also encoded by other DNA sequences in this sample. The chain employs TRBV6-5 and TRBJ2-5; weak D call: TRBD2 (7 bases). The CDR3 sequence is 13 residues long. Per the germline V gene, CDR1 is MNHEY and CDR2 is SVGAGI. Trimming left V 2 bases short and J 4 bases short, with 8 bases between. The CDR3 bases are TGTGCCAGCAGTTACGGGGGGGCAGAGACCCAGTACTTC. Protein product: CASSYGGAETQYF.

About this clone: A read error may explain this, as a much larger clone is one base away. The sample contains more than one DNA sequence encoding this CDR3. The chain uses TRBV5-6 and TRBJ1-2, with TRBD1 matching over 8 bases. With 4 bases clipped from V and 4 bases from J, the junction kept 3 bases outside the gene matches. The CDR3 consists of 13 residues. In germline, CDR1 is SGHDT, CDR2 YYEEEE. CDR3: CASSHDRGYGYTF. The DNA of the CDR3 is TGTGCCAGCAGCCACGACAGGGGCTATGGCTACACCTTC.

This clone was seen a few times. The CDR3 region is CACITGRLTGELFF. The CDR3 DNA reads as TGTGCCTGTATAACGGGGCGGTTGACCGGGGAGCTGTTTTTT. This chain joins TRBV30 and TRBJ2-2, with D possibly called TRBD1 or TRBD2 (5 bases each). The V end lost 6 bases, the J end lost 5 bases, and 16 bases lay between the germline ends. CDR1 and CDR2 (germline): GTSNPN, SVGIG (reference sequence). This CDR3 comprises 14 residues.

On this clone itself: The junction shows a germline mismatch at one end, possibly a read error. Other DNA sequences in the same sample also yield this CDR3. CDR3 DNA: TGTGCCAGCCGAAATTCCGGGACTAGCGGTCAAGAGACCCAATACTTC. Translation gives CASRNSGTSGQETQYF. The rearrangement joins TRBV5-4 to TRBJ2-5; 11 bases line up with TRBD2. The CDR3 is 16 residues long. CDR1 and CDR2 (germline): SGHNT, YYREEE (reference sequence).

There are many counts of this clone. The V and J genes are TRBV2 and TRBJ2-1, with TRBD1 matching over 10 bases. Germline V gene sequence: CDR1 SNHLY, CDR2 FYNNEI. The CDR3 totals 15 residues. J lost 7 bases, V lost 5 bases, and 8 bases had no gene match. For the CDR3, the DNA is TGTGCCAGCAGTTTGACAGGGGGCATGGGGAATGAGCAGTTCTTC. As protein: CASSLTGGMGNEQFF.

The chain has TRBV18 and TRBJ1-1, with D uncertain. The germline V gene has CDR1 KGHSH and CDR2 LQKENI. Trimming removed 3 bases at V and 0 bases at J, with 20 bases between. The CDR3 spans 18 residues. The chain's CDR3 is CASSPGILGRYMNTEAFF. DNA of the CDR3: TGTGCCAGCTCACCCGGAATCTTGGGGAGGTACATGAACACTGAAGCTTTCTTT.

In its sample, this clone was seen many times. This sequence joins TRBV27 and TRBJ2-5; perhaps TRBD1 as D (6 bases). Germline-derived CDR1 and CDR2 are MNHEY and SMNVEV (reference sequence). The CDR3 has 13 amino acids. Trimming removed 6 bases at V and 1 base at J, with 9 bases between. CDR3 DNA sequence: TGTGCCAGCAGCCGAGGGGGCCAAGAGACCCAGTACTTC. Translating gives CASSRGGQETQYF.

This clone was counted between two and nine times. The V gene is TRBV5-1, the J gene TRBJ2-3; D unresolved. The germline V gene has CDR1 SGHRS and CDR2 YFSETQ. The V and J ends lost 3 bases and 4 bases respectively, with 15 bases between them. The CDR3 runs to 15 residues. CDR3 loop: CASSSGRSTADTQYF. CDR3 in DNA: TGCGCCAGCAGCTCGGGCCGATCTACCGCAGATACGCAGTATTTT. Full variable domain (missing parts from reference TRBV5-1 and TRBJ2-3): KAGVTQTPRYLIKTRGQQVTLSCSPISGHRSVSWYQQTPGQGLQFLFEYFSETQRNKGNFPGRFSGRQFSNSRSEMNVSTLELGDSALYLCASSSGRSTADTQYFGPGTRLTVL.

This clone was picked up a small number of times. The rearrangement joins TRBV6-1 to TRBJ2-7; the D gene is possibly TRBD2 (5 bases). The CDR3 totals 13 residues. Trimming stripped 6 bases from V and 2 bases from J, with 11 bases between. Germline V gene lookup returns CDR1 MNHNS and CDR2 SASEGT. CDR3 in DNA: TGTGCCAGCAGGAGCGGTTACACCTACGAGCAGTACGTC. Translation: CASRSGYTYEQYV.

The chain links TRBV6-5 to TRBJ2-3; D call uncertain. V lost 6 bases and J lost 1, with 11 bases in between. From germline, CDR1 is MNHEY and CDR2 SVGAGI. The CDR3 runs to 14 residues. CDR3 in amino acids: CASSANHRTDTQYF. CDR3 nucleotide sequence: TGTGCCAGCAGCGCCAACCATCGCACAGATACGCAGTATTTT.

This clone was found many times. The chain employs TRBV11-3 and TRBJ2-3; D unclear. Trimming stripped 4 bases from V and 8 bases from J, with 7 bases between. The CDR3 runs 11 residues. Germline-derived CDR1 and CDR2 are SGHNT and YENEEA. The CDR3 bases are TGTGCCAGCAGCTGGATTGGTACGCAGTATTTT. It specifies CASSWIGTQYF.

This clone was recorded a few times. Here the CDR3 DNA reads TGTGCCATCAGAGGTCTAGCGGGGGTCACCCCTGGTGGAGATACGCAGTATTTT. Translation: CAIRGLAGVTPGGDTQYF. This sequence joins TRBV10-3 and TRBJ2-3, with 10 nucleotides matching TRBD2. CDR3 size: 18 residues. The J segment lost 5 bases and the V segment lost 6 bases, leaving 17 bases of the junction unmatched. Per the germline V gene, CDR1 is ENHRY and CDR2 is SYGVKD.

This clone has a handful of counts. The chain joins TRBV7-2 to TRBJ2-1; 12 bases match TRBD2. The J segment lost 6 bases and the V segment lost 1 base, leaving 4 bases of the junction unmatched. CDR1 is SGHTA and CDR2 is FQGNSA in the germline V gene. The CDR3 is 16 residues long. DNA of the CDR3: TGTGCCAGCAGCTTAGGAGAACTAGCGGGGGGCAATGAGCAGTTCTTC. Translated: CASSLGELAGGNEQFF. Supplemented by reference TRBV7-2 and TRBJ2-1, the full variable domain reads GAGVSQSPSNKVTEKGKDVELRCDPISGHTALYWYRQSLGQGLEFLIYFQGNSAPDKSGLPSDRFSAERTGGSVSTLTIQRTQQEDSAVYLCASSLGELAGGNEQFFGPGTRLTVL.

In this sample, this clone turned up a few times. The chain couples TRBV9 to TRBJ1-1; TRBD1 aligns across 7 bases. Per the germline V gene, CDR1 is SGDLS and CDR2 is YYNGEE. V dropped 3 bases and J dropped 5; count of bases not matched to a gene: 7. The CDR3 spans 14 residues. CDR3 DNA: TGTGCCAGCAGCGGTGATACAGGGGTAACTGAAGCTTTCTTT. Protein: CASSGDTGVTEAFF. The full variable domain, its missing parts supplied by reference TRBV9 and TRBJ1-1, is DSGVTQTPKHLITATGQRVTLRCSPRSGDLSVYWYQQSLDQGLQFLIQYYNGEERAKGNILERFSAQQFPDLHSELNLSSLELGDSALYFCASSGDTGVTEAFFGQGTRLTVV.

This chain's CDR3 is CASSSGTESYNEQFF. DNA of the CDR3: TGTGCCAGCAGCTCCGGGACCGAATCCTACAATGAGCAGTTCTTC. The chain joins TRBV6-5 to TRBJ2-1; either TRBD1 or TRBD2 may supply D (5 bases each). This CDR3 spans 15 amino acids. The germline gives CDR1 MNHEY, CDR2 SVGAGI. V lost 6 bases, J lost 1 base, and 13 bases lay in between.

There are many counts of this clone. A junction boundary mismatches the germline segment, possibly from a read error. This chain links TRBV7-2 with TRBJ2-2, with 8 bases aligning to TRBD1. Looked up from germline, CDR1 is SGHTA and CDR2 is FQGNSA. The CDR3 totals 15 residues. This CDR3 is CASRLDRGNTGELFF. The CDR3 DNA sequence: TGTGCCAGCAGATTAGACAGGGGAAACACCGGGGAGCTGTTTTTT.

This chain uses TRBV6-6 with TRBJ2-3; TRBD2 matches at 9 bases. Germline V lookup: CDR1 MNHNY, CDR2 SVGAGI (reference sequence). There are 13 residues in the CDR3. The junction had 5 bases not matched to a gene; V was cut back by 11 bases and J by 2 bases. This CDR3 is CAVAGVNTDTQYF. In DNA, the CDR3 is TGTGCCGTAGCGGGGGTGAACACAGATACGCAGTATTTT.

The gene calls are TRBV2 and TRBJ2-1, with 8 bases fitting TRBD2. Unmatched junction bases numbered 19, after V lost 6 bases and J lost 9 bases. The CDR3 is made up of 17 amino acids. Germline V CDR1 and CDR2: SNHLY, FYNNEI. CDR3 in DNA: TGTGCCAGCAGGGGGGGGAGCGGGAGTACGACCCACCGTGAGCAGTTCTTC. This encodes CASRGGSGSTTHREQFF.

A few counts support this clone. The genes are TRBV27 and TRBJ2-5; 7 bases line up with TRBD1. Germline CDR1 and CDR2: MNHEY and SMNVEV (reference sequence). The CDR3 extends over 16 amino acids. V shed 6 bases, J shed 4 bases, and the junction held 14 bases outside the gene matches. The DNA for the CDR3 is TGTGCCAGCAGGAAGGGGACAGTCTTCATGGGAGAGACCCAGTACTTC. Translation: CASRKGTVFMGETQYF.